The rows below give T cell receptor beta chains drawn from one sample of a study of OX40 agonist ivuxolimab in advanced cancers. Profiling relied on immunoSEQ multiplex PCR, and the TCRdb table lists in-frame clones only, not all of them. The sample lists about 41,000 clones; around 85% were seen once. The sample in question was CD4+ or CD8+ T cells sorted from blood, obtained in a trial of the OX40 agonist ivuxolimab. The receptors originated from an adult with an advanced solid tumor such as melanoma, head and neck, liver or kidney cancer. Each CDR3 is given with its conserved first and last residue. The order of the fields is V gene, CDR3 protein.

v_gene: TRBV7-9; CDR3aa: CASSLAKLKNLADTTEAFF
v_gene: TRBV9; CDR3aa: CASGGGTPGGEAFF
v_gene: TRBV6-5; CDR3aa: CASSYTTGPNEKLFF
v_gene: TRBV4-2; CDR3aa: CASSQRTLGGGSYNSPLHF
v_gene: TRBV28; CDR3aa: CATDSQESTDQPQHF
v_gene: TRBV5-1; CDR3aa: CASSLAGGRYEQYF
v_gene: TRBV6-6; CDR3aa: CASSLNPGQWANEQFF
v_gene: TRBV9; CDR3aa: CASSVETVPSYNEQFF
v_gene: TRBV14; CDR3aa: CASSRTGTGGYEQYF
v_gene: TRBV19; CDR3aa: CASIGRRDGSYEQYF
v_gene: TRBV11-3; CDR3aa: CASSPPWESTAKNIQYF
v_gene: TRBV19; CDR3aa: CASSMGGLGQETQYF
v_gene: TRBV5-1; CDR3aa: CASSSGTNRGTDTQYF
v_gene: TRBV28; CDR3aa: CASSFGFRSSYNEQFF
v_gene: TRBV19; CDR3aa: CASPTRGAPYEQYF
v_gene: TRBV7-8; CDR3aa: CASSSPHRGLTEAFF
v_gene: TRBV10-3; CDR3aa: CAISESGTGEGYTF
v_gene: TRBV9; CDR3aa: CASTGQGGETQYF
v_gene: TRBV4-1; CDR3aa: CASSQAPTNYGYTF
v_gene: TRBV7-6; CDR3aa: CASSLRVGAYYEQYF
v_gene: TRBV7-6; CDR3aa: CASSLEAGQYSPLHF
v_gene: TRBV7-8; CDR3aa: CASSLDPTAGAGANVLTF
v_gene: TRBV6-1; CDR3aa: CASSEAGGASSYEQYF
v_gene: TRBV5-4; CDR3aa: CASSLAQTSTDTQYF
v_gene: TRBV4-2; CDR3aa: CASSPPDRTNYGYTF
v_gene: TRBV6-1; CDR3aa: CASSVGPGGSYEQYF
v_gene: TRBV7-9; CDR3aa: CASRPPLQNTEAFF
v_gene: TRBV7-9; CDR3aa: CASSSDRHTTNTQYF
v_gene: TRBV27; CDR3aa: CASSNGRGVAEAFF
v_gene: TRBV7-9; CDR3aa: CASSFMQGNTEAFF
v_gene: TRBV7-2; CDR3aa: CASSLAGGLQETQYF
v_gene: TRBV7-8; CDR3aa: CATIPGTGGTDTQYF
v_gene: TRBV19; CDR3aa: CASSIEGAKDEQYF
v_gene: TRBV30; CDR3aa: CAWGTGSSGNTIYF
v_gene: TRBV11-3; CDR3aa: CASSFNRLTDTQYF
v_gene: TRBV29-1; CDR3aa: CSVSGRLSTEAFF
v_gene: TRBV6-5; CDR3aa: CASIGATYGYTF
v_gene: TRBV28; CDR3aa: CASRLGQGWTEAFF
v_gene: TRBV2; CDR3aa: CASGRSNQPQHF
v_gene: TRBV10-1; CDR3aa: CAASIGIHSYNEQFF
v_gene: TRBV14; CDR3aa: CASSLQGNTEAFF
v_gene: TRBV10-3; CDR3aa: CASRTGGRPEQYF
v_gene: TRBV10-3; CDR3aa: CAISEELADNEQFF
v_gene: TRBV19; CDR3aa: CASSKGRLGTEAFF
v_gene: TRBV7-3; CDR3aa: CASSAGRTDTQYF
v_gene: TRBV28; CDR3aa: CASSSSGSLSYEQYF